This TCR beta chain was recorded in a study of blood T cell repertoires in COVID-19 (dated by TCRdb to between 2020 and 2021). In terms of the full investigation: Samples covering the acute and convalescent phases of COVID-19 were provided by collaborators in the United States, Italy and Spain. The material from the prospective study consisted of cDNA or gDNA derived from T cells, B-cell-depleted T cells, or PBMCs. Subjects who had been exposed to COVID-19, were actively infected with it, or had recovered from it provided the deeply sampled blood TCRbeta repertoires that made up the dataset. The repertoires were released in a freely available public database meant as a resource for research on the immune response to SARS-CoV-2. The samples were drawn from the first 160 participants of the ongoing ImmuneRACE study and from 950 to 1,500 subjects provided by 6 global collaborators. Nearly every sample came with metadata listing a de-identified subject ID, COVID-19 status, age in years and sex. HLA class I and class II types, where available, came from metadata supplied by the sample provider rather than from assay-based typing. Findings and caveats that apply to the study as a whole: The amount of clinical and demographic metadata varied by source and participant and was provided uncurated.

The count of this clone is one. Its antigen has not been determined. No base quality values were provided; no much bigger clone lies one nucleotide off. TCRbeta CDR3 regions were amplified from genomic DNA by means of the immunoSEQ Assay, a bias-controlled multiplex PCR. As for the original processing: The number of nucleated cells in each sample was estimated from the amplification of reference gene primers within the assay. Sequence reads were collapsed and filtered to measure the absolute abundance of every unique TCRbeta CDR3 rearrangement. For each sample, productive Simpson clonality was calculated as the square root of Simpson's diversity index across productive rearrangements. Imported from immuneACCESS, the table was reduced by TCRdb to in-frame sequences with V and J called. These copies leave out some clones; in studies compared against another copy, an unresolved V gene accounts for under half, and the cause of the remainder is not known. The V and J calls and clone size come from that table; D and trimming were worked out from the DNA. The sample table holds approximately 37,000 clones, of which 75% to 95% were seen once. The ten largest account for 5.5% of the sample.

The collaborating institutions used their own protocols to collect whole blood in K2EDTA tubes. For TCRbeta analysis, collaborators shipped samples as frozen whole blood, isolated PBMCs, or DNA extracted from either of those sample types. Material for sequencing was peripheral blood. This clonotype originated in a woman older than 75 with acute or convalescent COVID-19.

The DNA sequence is TGTGCCAGCAGTGAAACAGGGACAAGTGGGGGCTACACCTTC. It specifies CASSETGTSGGYTF. The V gene is TRBV6-1 and the J gene is TRBJ1-2; perhaps TRBD1 is the D gene, with 6 bases matching. Via the germline V gene, CDR1 is MNHNS and CDR2 SASEGT. Relative to germline, V is 2 bases shorter and J is 8 bases shorter, with 15 bases between their ends. The CDR3 runs 14 residues from the cysteine to the phenylalanine. The DNA shown is the 42-base CDR3, in frame from base 1.